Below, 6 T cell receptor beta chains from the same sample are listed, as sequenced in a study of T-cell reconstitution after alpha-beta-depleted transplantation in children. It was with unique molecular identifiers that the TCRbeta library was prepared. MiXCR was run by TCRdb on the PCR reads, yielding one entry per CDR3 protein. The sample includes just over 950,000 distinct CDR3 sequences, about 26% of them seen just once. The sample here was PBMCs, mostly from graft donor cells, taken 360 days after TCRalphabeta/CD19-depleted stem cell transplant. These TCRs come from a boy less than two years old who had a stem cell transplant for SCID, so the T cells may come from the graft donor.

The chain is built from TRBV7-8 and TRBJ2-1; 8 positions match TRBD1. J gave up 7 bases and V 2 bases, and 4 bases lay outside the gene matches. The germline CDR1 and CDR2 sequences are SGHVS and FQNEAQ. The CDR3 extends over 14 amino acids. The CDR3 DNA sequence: TGTGCCAGCAGCTTACAGGGGGCTACGAATGAGCAGTTCTTC. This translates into CASSLQGATNEQFF.

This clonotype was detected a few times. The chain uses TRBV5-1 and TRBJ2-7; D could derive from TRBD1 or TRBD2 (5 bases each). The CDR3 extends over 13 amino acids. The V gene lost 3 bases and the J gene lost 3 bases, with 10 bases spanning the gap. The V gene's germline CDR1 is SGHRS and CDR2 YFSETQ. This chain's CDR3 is CASSWGIGYEQYF. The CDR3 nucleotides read TGCGCCAGCAGCTGGGGGATCGGCTACGAGCAGTACTTC.

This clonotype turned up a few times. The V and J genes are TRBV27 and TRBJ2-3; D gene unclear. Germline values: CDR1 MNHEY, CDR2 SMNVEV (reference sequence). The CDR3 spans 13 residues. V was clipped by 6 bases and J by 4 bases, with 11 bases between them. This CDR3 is CASRPGPSDTQYF. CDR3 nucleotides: TGTGCCAGCAGGCCCGGGCCTTCAGATACGCAGTATTTT.

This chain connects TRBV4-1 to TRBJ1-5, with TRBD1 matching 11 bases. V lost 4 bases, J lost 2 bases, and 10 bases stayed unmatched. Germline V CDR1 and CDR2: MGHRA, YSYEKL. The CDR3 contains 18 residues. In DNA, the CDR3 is TGCGCCAGCAGCCCAGCGGGACAGGGGGAGGTTGGCAATCAGCCCCAGCATTTT. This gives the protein CASSPAGQGEVGNQPQHF.

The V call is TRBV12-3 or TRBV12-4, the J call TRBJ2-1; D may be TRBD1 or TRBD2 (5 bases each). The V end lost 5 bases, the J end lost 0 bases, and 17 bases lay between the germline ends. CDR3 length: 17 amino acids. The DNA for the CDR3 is TGTGCCAGCAGTCCCCGAGGGACGTACAACTCCTACAATGAGCAGTTCTTC. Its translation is CASSPRGTYNSYNEQFF.

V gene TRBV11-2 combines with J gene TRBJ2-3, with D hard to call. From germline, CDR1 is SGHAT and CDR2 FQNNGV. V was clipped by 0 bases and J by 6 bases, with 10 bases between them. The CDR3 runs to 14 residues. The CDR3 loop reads CASSLEGQPDTQYF. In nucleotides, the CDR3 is TGTGCCAGCAGCTTAGAGGGCCAACCGGATACGCAGTATTTT.